This TCR beta chain was sequenced during a study of cytomegalovirus exposure and HLA in healthy donors. Germline V lookup: CDR1 MNHEY, CDR2 SVGAGI. Trimming took 0 bases from V and 4 from J, leaving 9 bases between them. The CDR3 sequence is 14 residues long. It was with 60 Vbeta and 13 Jbeta primers that the PCR ran. The assay was immunoSEQ multiplex PCR, and TCRdb's table has in-frame clones only and misses some. The sample lists about 52,000 clones; 73% were seen once. Sequenced input: PBMCs. The J gene is TRBJ1-1, the V gene TRBV6-5; tentative D call: TRBD1 (5 bases). This clonotype was obtained from a man between 18 and 35 years old in good health and CMV-seronegative. The CDR3 sequence is CASSYSEGITEAFF. In DNA, the CDR3 is TGTGCCAGCAGTTACTCGGAGGGGATCACTGAAGCTTTCTTT.